Following are 4 T cell receptor beta chains from one sample sequenced in a study of resident and recirculating memory T cells in vitiligo. TCRdb keeps only in-frame clones here, not all; method: immunoSEQ multiplex PCR. The table lists 70,000 to 75,000 clones, approximately 90% of them singletons. The sequencing sample was made of blood. All receptors come from a male donor with vitiligo.

The chain combines TRBV12-5 with TRBJ2-1; 8 nucleotides agree with TRBD2. The CDR3 spans 15 residues. Trimming took 7 bases from V and 3 from J; bases not matched to a gene: 8. In germline, CDR1 is LGHNT, CDR2 FRNRAP. As DNA, the CDR3 is TGTGCTAGTGCCCCCGGGACTAGTGACTACAATGAGCAGTTCTTC. This sequence encodes CASAPGTSDYNEQFF.

The V and J genes are TRBV11-1 and TRBJ1-2; D is possibly TRBD1 (6 bases). The CDR3 is 13 residues long. Deletions cut 2 bases from V and 9 bases from J, with 13 bases between. In germline, CDR1 is SGHAT, CDR2 FQDESV (reference sequence). The CDR3 sequence is CASSLHREKSYTF. CDR3 nucleotides: TGTGCCAGCAGCTTACACAGGGAGAAGAGCTACACCTTC.

The V call is TRBV28, the J call TRBJ1-2; TRBD1 aligns across 9 bases. CDR3 length: 14 amino acids. Germline values: CDR1 MDHEN, CDR2 SYDVKM. V lost 6 bases, J lost 4 bases, and 6 bases stayed unmatched. The CDR3 sequence is CASRGTGKGYGYTF. CDR3 DNA: TGTGCCAGCAGGGGGACAGGGAAGGGCTATGGCTACACCTTC.

The chain couples TRBV2 to TRBJ2-7; D gene ambiguous. CDR1 and CDR2 (germline): SNHLY, FYNNEI. The length of the CDR3 is 12 residues. Between the trimmed V and J ends, which lost 6 bases and 0 bases, there was a span of 6 bases. CDR3 in DNA: TGTGCCAGCAGGGCTCCCTCCTACGAGCAGTACTTC. Its translation: CASRAPSYEQYF.